This T cell receptor (beta chain) emerged from a study of OX40 agonist ivuxolimab in advanced cancers. Overall study: Cancers in dose escalation were hepatocellular, melanoma, renal cell and head and neck. The dose-escalation cohort was around 83% male, with a mean age of around 54 years, ranging roughly 20 to 90. Partial responses were achieved by three patients, of whom one had hepatocellular carcinoma and two had cutaneous melanoma.

TCRdb's copy holds only in-frame clones and misses some; the assay was immunoSEQ multiplex PCR. The sample holds roughly 51,000 clones; around 90% are singletons and the top ten take approximately 12%. CDR1 and CDR2 from the germline V gene are SNHLY and FYNNEI. This CDR3 comprises 14 residues. V was clipped by 11 bases and J by 1 base; unmatched bases: 11. The sample here was CD4+ or CD8+ T cells sorted from blood, taken in a trial of the OX40 agonist ivuxolimab. V gene TRBV2 combines with J gene TRBJ2-7; TRBD2 matches 7 bases. The source is an adult with an advanced solid tumor such as melanoma, head and neck, liver or kidney cancer. The CDR3 is CAALTSASSYEQYF. CDR3 in DNA: TGTGCCGCCCTAACTAGCGCTTCGTCCTACGAGCAGTACTTC.